This T cell receptor (beta chain) was sequenced for a study of OX40 agonist ivuxolimab in advanced cancers. Study-wide context: Ivuxolimab, which targeted the costimulatory receptor OX40 (CD134), was an agonistic, fully human IgG2 monoclonal antibody. Intravenous ivuxolimab was administered to patients every 2 weeks at six dose levels: 0.01, 0.1, 0.3, 1.5, 3 and 10 mg/kg. Among the approximately 54 dose-escalation patients, 19 had hepatocellular carcinoma, about 15 melanoma, 9 renal cell carcinoma and 9 head and neck cancer. In the dose-escalation cohort, 82.7% of patients were male, and the mean age was approximately 60 years, with a range of roughly 23 to 85. Patients were allowed to have had prior anti-PD-1, anti-PD-L1 or anti-CTLA-4 therapy, and approximately 40% of the dose-escalation patients had been treated with checkpoint inhibitors. Partial responses occurred in three dose-escalation patients, of whom one had hepatocellular carcinoma and two had cutaneous melanoma. The point of sequencing TCRbeta in the periphery was to test whether ivuxolimab changed TCR sequence diversity and drove clonal T-cell expansion. The monotherapy dose-escalation portion (N ≈ 50 patients) of the phase I ivuxolimab trial is reported in the paper.

Patients with a history of autoimmune disease or receiving systemic immunosuppression were excluded from the trial. Peripheral blood for TCR sequencing was collected from all dose cohorts at baseline, on cycle 4 day 1, and on cycle 7 day 1. Samples came from an open-label, multicenter, first-in-human phase I dose-escalation trial of ivuxolimab. Adults with locally advanced or metastatic head and neck squamous cell, hepatocellular, melanoma or renal cell carcinoma were enrolled in the trial. Before TCR sequencing, CD4+ and CD8+ T cells were separately sorted from peripheral blood. The CDR3 goes from the cysteine to the phenylalanine over 14 residues. The entry retains the CDR3 DNA only, 42 bases that are in frame from base 1. CDR1 and CDR2 are read off the germline V gene as SGHTA and FQGNSA. The trim is 4 bases for V and 2 bases for J, with a gap of 11 bases between the germline ends. About this clone: Its antigen is unknown. Per-base quality was not reported, and no clone a single base away is much larger than it.

Genomic DNA was isolated from the sorted cells so that the TCRbeta CDR3 region could be sequenced. TCRbeta CDR3 regions were sequenced using the immunoSEQ Assay. Here the immuneACCESS table is served through TCRdb, limited to in-frame sequences with V and J called. Missing clones are a known gap in these copies; in checked studies unresolved V genes cover under half, and the rest lacks a known reason. In this sample the table shows 35,000 to 45,000 clones, around 87% of which occur a single time. The top ten clones comprise 3.6% of the sample. General findings and caveats noted by the study authors: At doses from 0.1 to 3.0 mg/kg, clonal expansion was seen in both CD4+ and CD8+ blood T cells between baseline and week 6. In the 0.1-3.0 mg/kg groups, partial responders were among the patients with the lowest normalized peripheral clonal expansion, particularly in CD8+ T cells. Low levels of normalized T-cell clonal expansion were also seen in some patients who did not respond. Which antigens the clonally expanded peripheral T cells were specific for was not determined. After ivuxolimab, expanded clones were on average more numerous among CD8+ T cells than among CD4+ T cells.

The material was CD4+ or CD8+ T cells sorted from blood, obtained in a trial of the OX40 agonist ivuxolimab. The rearrangement joined TRBV7-2 to TRBJ1-2; TRBD1 might be the D gene, on 5 matching bases. The receptor was isolated from an adult with an advanced solid tumor such as melanoma, head and neck, liver or kidney cancer. The CDR3 has the sequence CASSSNGGNYGYTF. The DNA sequence reads TGTGCCAGCAGCTCCAACGGGGGGAACTATGGCTACACCTTC.